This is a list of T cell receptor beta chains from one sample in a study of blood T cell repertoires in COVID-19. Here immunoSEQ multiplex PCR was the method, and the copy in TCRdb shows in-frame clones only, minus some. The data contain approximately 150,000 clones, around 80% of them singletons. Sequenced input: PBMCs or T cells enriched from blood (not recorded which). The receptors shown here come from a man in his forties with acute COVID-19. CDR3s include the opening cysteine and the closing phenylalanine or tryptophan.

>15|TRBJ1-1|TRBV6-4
CASRKDWGDNTEAFF
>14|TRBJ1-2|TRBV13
CASSLWSNLYGYTF
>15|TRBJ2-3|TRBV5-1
CASTRDSTSTDTQYF
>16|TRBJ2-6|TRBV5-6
CASSLDRGYGANVLTF
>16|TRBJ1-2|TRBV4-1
CASSQEGTGLNYGYTF
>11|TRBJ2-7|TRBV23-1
CASGSILEQYF
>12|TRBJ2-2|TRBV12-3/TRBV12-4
CASSLSGVPLFF
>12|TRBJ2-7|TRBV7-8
CASSLDRGPEYF
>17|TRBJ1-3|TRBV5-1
CASSLGDSYHSGNTIYF
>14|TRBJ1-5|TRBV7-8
CASSPDRVDQPQHF
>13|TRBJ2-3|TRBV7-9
CASSLWGEDTQYF
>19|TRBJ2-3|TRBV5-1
CASSLGGLRTGRSTDTQYF
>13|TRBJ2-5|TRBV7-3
CASSSARQETQYF
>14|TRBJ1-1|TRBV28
CASSLTTGDTEAFF
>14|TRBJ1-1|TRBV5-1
CASSSGQGNTEAFF